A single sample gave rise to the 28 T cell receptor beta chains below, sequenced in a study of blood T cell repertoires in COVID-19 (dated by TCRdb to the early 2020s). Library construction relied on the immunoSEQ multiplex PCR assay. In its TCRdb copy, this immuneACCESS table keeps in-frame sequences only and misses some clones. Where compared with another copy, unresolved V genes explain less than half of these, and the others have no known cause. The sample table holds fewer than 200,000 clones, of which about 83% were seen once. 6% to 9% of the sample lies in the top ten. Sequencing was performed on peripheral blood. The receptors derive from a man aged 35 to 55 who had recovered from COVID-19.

CDR3 amino acids: CASSTQDRGDWKLFF. In DNA, the CDR3 is TGTGCCAGCAGCACCCAGGACAGGGGAGACTGGAAACTGTTTTTT. This sequence joins TRBV28 and TRBJ1-4, with 9 bases lining up with TRBD1. Looked up from germline, CDR1 is MDHEN and CDR2 is SYDVKM. The CDR3 loop spans 15 amino acids. V trimming: 6 bases; J trimming: 11 bases; junction bases outside the gene matches: 13.

Written as DNA, the CDR3 is TGTGCCAGCAGCTTCCTACAGGTCACAGATACGCAGTATTTT. It specifies CASSFLQVTDTQYF. The genes are TRBV13 and TRBJ2-3; D is perhaps TRBD1 (5 bases). CDR1 is PRHDT, CDR2 FYEKMQ, per germline (reference sequence). Trimming removed 3 bases from V and 2 bases from J, with 9 bases in between. This CDR3 spans 14 amino acids.

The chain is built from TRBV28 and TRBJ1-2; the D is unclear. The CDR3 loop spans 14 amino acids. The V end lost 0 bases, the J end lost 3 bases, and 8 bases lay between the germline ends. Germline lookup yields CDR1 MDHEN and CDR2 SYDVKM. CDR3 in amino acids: CASSLWADYYGYTF. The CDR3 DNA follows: TGTGCCAGCAGTTTATGGGCGGATTACTATGGCTACACCTTC.

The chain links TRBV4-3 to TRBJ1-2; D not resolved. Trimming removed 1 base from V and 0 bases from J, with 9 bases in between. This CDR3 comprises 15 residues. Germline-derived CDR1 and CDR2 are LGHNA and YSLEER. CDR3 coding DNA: TGCGCCAGCAGCCAAGGGGCAGGCGCTAACTATGGCTACACCTTC. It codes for CASSQGAGANYGYTF.

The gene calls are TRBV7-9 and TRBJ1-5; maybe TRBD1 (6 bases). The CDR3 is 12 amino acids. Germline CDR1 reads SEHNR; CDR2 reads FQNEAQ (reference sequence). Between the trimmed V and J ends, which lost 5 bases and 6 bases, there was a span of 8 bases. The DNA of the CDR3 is TGTGCCAGCAGCACAGGGAGTCAGCCCCAGCATTTT. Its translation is CASSTGSQPQHF.

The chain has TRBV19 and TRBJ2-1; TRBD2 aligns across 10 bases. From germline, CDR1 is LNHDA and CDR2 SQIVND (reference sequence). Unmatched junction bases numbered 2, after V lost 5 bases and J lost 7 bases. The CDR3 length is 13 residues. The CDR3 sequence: CASSATSGNEQFF. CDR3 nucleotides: TGTGCCAGTAGTGCGACTAGCGGGAATGAGCAGTTCTTC.

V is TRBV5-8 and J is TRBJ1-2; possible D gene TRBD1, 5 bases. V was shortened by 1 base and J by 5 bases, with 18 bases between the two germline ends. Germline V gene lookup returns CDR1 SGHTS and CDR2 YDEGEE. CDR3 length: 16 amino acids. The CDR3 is CASSLRGIGPLYGYTF. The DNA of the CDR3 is TGTGCCAGCAGCTTGCGGGGGATCGGCCCCCTTTATGGCTACACCTTC.

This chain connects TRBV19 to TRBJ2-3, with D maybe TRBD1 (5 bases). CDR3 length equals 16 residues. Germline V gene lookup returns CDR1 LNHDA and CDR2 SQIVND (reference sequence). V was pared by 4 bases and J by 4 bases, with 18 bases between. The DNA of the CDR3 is TGTGCCAGTAGTAAGTGGACAACAGGTCGGGCAGATACGCAGTATTTT. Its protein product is CASSKWTTGRADTQYF.

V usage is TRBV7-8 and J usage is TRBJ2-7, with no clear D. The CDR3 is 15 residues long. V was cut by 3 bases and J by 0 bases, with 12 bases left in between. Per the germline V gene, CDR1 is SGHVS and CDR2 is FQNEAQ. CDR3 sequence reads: CASSFRLSSSYEQYF. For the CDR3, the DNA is TGTGCCAGCAGCTTTCGACTTTCGAGCTCCTACGAGCAGTACTTC. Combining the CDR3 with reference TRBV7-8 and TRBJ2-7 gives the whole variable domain GAGVSQSPRYKVAKRGQDVALRCDPISGHVSLFWYQQALGQGPEFLTYFQNEAQLDKSGLPSDRFFAERPEGSVSTLKIQRTQQEDSAVYLCASSFRLSSSYEQYFGPGTRLTVT.

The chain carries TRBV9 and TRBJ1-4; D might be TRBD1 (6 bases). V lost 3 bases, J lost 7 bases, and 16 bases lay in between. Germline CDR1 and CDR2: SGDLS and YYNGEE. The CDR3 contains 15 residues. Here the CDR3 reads CASSARQAQGEKLFF. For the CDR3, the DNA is TGTGCCAGCAGCGCTAGACAGGCTCAGGGTGAAAAACTGTTTTTT.

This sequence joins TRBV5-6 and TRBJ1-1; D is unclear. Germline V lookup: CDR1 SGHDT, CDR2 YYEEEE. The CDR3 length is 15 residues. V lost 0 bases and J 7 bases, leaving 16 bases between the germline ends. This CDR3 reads CASSLGSLTVGEAFF. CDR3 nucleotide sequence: TGTGCCAGCAGCTTGGGATCTCTAACAGTAGGTGAAGCTTTCTTT.

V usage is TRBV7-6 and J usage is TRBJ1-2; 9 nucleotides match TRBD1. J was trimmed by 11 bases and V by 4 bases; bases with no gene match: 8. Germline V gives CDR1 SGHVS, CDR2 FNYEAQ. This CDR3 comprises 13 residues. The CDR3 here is CASSSTGQGKYTF. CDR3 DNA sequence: TGTGCCAGCAGCTCCACCGGACAGGGGAAATACACCTTC.

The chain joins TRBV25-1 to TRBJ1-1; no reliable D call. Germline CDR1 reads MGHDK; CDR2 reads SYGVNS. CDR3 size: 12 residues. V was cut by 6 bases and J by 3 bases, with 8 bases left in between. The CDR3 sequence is CASRETDTEAFF. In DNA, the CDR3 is TGTGCCAGCAGGGAGACGGACACTGAAGCTTTCTTT.

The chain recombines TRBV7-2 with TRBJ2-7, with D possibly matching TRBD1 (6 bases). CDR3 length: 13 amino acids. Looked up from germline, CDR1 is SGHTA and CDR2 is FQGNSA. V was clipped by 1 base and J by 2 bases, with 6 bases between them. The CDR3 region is CASSLGGPYEQYF. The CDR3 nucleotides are TGTGCCAGCAGCTTAGGGGGGCCCTACGAGCAGTACTTC. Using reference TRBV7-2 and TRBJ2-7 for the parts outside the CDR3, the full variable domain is GAGVSQSPSNKVTEKGKDVELRCDPISGHTALYWYRQSLGQGLEFLIYFQGNSAPDKSGLPSDRFSAERTGGSVSTLTIQRTQQEDSAVYLCASSLGGPYEQYFGPGTRLTVT.

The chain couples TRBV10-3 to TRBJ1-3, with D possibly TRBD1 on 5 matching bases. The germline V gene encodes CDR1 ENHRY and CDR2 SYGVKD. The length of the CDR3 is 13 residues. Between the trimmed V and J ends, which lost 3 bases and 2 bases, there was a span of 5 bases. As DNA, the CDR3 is TGTGCCATCAGTGACAGGGCTGGAAACACCATATATTTT. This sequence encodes CAISDRAGNTIYF.

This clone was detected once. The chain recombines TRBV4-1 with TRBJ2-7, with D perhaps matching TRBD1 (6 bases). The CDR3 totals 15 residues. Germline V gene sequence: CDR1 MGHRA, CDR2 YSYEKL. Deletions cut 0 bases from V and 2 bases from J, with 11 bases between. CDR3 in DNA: TGCGCCAGCAGCCAAGATAGGGACAACCCCTACGAGCAGTACTTC. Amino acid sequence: CASSQDRDNPYEQYF.

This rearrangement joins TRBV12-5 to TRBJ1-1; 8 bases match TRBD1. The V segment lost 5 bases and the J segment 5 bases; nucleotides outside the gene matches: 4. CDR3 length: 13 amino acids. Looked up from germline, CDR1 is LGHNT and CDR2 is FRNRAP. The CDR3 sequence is CASGIQGATEAFF. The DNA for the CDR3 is TGTGCTAGTGGTATCCAGGGGGCAACTGAAGCTTTCTTT.

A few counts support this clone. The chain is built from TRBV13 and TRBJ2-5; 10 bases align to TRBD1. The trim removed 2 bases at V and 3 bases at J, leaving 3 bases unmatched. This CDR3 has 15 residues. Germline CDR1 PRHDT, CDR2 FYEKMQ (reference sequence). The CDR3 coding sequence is TGTGCCAGCAGCTTAACGGACAGGGGGAAAGAGACCCAGTACTTC. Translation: CASSLTDRGKETQYF.

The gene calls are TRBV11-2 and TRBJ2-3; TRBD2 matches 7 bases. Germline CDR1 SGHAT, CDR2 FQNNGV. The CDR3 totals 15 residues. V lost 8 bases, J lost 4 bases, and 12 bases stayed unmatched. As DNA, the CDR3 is TGTGCCAGCGCAATGGGGGGGGGAGCCCCAGATACGCAGTATTTT. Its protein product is CASAMGGGAPDTQYF.

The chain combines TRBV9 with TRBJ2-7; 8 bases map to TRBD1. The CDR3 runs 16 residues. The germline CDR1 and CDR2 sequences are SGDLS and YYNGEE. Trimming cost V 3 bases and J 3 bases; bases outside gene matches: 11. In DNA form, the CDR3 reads TGTGCCAGCAGCGAGACGACCGGGACAGGTGTCTACGAGCAGTACTTC. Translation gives CASSETTGTGVYEQYF. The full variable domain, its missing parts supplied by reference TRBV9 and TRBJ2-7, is DSGVTQTPKHLITATGQRVTLRCSPRSGDLSVYWYQQSLDQGLQFLIQYYNGEERAKGNILERFSAQQFPDLHSELNLSSLELGDSALYFCASSETTGTGVYEQYFGPGTRLTVT.

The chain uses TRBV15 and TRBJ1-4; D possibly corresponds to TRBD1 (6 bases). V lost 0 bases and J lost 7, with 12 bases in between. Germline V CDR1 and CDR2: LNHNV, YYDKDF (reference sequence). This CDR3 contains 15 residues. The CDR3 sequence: CATSRDSGVAEKLFF. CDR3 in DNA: TGTGCCACCAGCAGAGATTCAGGGGTTGCTGAAAAACTGTTTTTT.

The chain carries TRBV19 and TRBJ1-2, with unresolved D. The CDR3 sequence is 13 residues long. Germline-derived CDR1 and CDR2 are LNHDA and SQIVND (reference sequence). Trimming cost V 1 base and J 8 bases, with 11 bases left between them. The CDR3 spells CASSIGHGYGYTF. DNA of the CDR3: TGTGCCAGTAGTATAGGTCACGGGTACGGCTACACCTTC. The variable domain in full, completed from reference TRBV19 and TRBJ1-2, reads DGGITQSPKYLFRKEGQNVTLSCEQNLNHDAMYWYRQDPGQGLRLIYYSQIVNDFQKGDIAEGYSVSREKKESFPLTVTSAQKNPTAFYLCASSIGHGYGYTFGSGTRLTVV.

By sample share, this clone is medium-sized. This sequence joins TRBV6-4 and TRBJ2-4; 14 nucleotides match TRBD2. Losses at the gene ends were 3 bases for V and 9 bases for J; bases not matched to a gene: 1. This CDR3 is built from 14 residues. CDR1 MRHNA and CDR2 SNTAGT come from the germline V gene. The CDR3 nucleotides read TGTGCCAGCAGTGAGGGACTAGCGGGGGCCATTCAGTACTTC. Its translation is CASSEGLAGAIQYF.

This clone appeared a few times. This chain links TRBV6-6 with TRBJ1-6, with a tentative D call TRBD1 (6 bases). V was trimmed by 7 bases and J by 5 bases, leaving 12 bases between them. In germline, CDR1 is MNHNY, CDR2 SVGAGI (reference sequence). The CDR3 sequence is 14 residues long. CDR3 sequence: CASKKDSNNSPLHF. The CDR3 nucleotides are TGTGCCAGCAAAAAGGACAGTAATAATTCACCCCTCCACTTT.

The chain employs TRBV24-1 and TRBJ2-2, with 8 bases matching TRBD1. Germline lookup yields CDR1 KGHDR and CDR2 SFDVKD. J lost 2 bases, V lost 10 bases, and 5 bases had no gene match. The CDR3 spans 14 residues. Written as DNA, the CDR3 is TGTGCCACGGAGGGACAGGTTAACACCGGGGAGCTGTTTTTT. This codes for CATEGQVNTGELFF.

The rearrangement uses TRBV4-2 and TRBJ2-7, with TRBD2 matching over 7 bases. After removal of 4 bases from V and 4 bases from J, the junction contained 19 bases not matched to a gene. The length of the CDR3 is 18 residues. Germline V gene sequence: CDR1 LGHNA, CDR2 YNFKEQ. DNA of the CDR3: TGTGCCAGCAGCCGAGAATATCCTCCGACTAGCTTAAGGTACGAGCAGTACTTC. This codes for CASSREYPPTSLRYEQYF.

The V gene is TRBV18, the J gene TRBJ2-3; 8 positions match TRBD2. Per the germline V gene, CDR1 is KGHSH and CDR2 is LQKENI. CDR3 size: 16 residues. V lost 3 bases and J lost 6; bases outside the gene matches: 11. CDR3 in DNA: TGTGCCAGCTCACCTACAAGGAGCGGGAGAGGCGATACGCAGTATTTT. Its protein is CASSPTRSGRGDTQYF.

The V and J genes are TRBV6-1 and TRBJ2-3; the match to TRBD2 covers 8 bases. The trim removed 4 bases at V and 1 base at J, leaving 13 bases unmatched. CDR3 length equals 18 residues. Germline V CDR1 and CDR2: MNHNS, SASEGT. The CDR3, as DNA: TGTGCCAGCAGTGGTTCTAGCGGGTGGGGTTTTGGCACAGATACGCAGTATTTT. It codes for CASSGSSGWGFGTDTQYF.